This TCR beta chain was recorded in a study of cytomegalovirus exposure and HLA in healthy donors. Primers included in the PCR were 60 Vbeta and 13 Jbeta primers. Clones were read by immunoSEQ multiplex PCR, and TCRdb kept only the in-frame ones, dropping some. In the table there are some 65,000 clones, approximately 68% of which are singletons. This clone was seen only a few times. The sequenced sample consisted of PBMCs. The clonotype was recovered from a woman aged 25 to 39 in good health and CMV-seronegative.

The CDR3 DNA is TGTGCCAGCAGCCAAACAGCTAACTATGGCTACACCTTC. It encodes CASSQTANYGYTF. V is TRBV6-1 and J is TRBJ1-2; D is ambiguous. Trimming removed 6 bases at V and 0 bases at J, with 8 bases between. Germline V gene lookup returns CDR1 MNHNS and CDR2 SASEGT. The CDR3 spans 13 residues.